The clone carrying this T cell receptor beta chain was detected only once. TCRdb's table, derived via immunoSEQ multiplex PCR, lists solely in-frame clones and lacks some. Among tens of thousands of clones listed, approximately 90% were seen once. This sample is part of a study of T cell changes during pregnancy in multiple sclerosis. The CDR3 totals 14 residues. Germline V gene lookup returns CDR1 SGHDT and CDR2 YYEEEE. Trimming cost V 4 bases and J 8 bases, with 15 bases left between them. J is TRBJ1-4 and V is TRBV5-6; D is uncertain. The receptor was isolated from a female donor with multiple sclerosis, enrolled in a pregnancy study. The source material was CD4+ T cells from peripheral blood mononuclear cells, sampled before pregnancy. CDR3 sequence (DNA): TGTGCCAGCAGCCCTGGACTGAGTGGGGAAAAACTGTTTTTT. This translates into CASSPGLSGEKLFF.